This TCR beta chain was recorded in a study of blood T cells in healthy people across ages. With 3 bases clipped from V and 2 bases from J, the junction kept 4 bases outside the gene matches. The CDR3 has 14 amino acids. Germline V gene data show CDR1 as DFQATT and CDR2 as SNEGSKA (reference sequence). A second about 6 to 12 cycle PCR used barcoded and J-beta primers. One entry per CDR3 protein, called by TCRdb with MiXCR from the 5' RACE reads. The table has roughly 1,000,000 distinct CDR3 sequences, around 27% seen once. Only a few counts were recorded for this clonotype. This same sample was also part of a study on T cells of mothers and their children.

Sequencing was carried out using blood. This TCR came from a girl aged 2 to 9 in good health. The V call is TRBV20-1, the J call TRBJ1-2; 9 bases are shared with TRBD1. CDR3 region: CSASPGTGNYGYTF. CDR3 DNA: TGCAGTGCTAGTCCCGGGACAGGGAACTATGGCTACACCTTC.